This TCR beta chain was sequenced during a study of cytomegalovirus exposure and HLA in healthy donors. Trimming removed 7 bases from V and 9 bases from J; junction bases left unmatched: 30. The CDR3 is 21 amino acids. The germline gives CDR1 MNHGY, CDR2 SAAAGT. Findings and caveats of the study: Some V segments could not be told apart, so they were left out, TRBV6-2 and TRBV6-3 among them. Specificity of a few CMV-associated chains for CMV antigens was verified in vitro. Across donors, sequencing depth was assumed by presence/absence analyses to be roughly uniform.

Primers for the PCR totalled 60 Vbeta and 13 Jbeta. Libraries were prepared by immunoSEQ multiplex PCR; TCRdb keeps only in-frame clonotypes and omits some of them. The ten most abundant clones cover 0.96% of a sample with about 140,000 clones. In the case of this clone: Antigen specificity is unknown.

The rearrangement uses TRBV6-8 and TRBJ2-1; 10 positions agree with TRBD2. The material sequenced was PBMCs. This TCR derives from a male donor in good health and CMV-seronegative. For the CDR3, the DNA is TGTGCCAGCACCCGGACACGCATAGCGGGAGGATCATATTTGGGGATATGTGAGCAGTTCTTC. Translating gives CASTRTRIAGGSYLGICEQFF.